This T cell receptor (beta chain) appears in the sequencing data of a study of blood T cell repertoires in COVID-19. Background on the study: Samples of COVID-19 (acute and convalescent) were obtained from the United States, Italy and Spain. PBMCs, B-cell-depleted T cells, or T cells were the source of the cDNA or gDNA that made up the material.

V shed 5 bases, J shed 2 bases, and the junction held 13 bases outside the gene matches. This CDR3 spans 17 amino acids. CDR1 KGHSH and CDR2 LQKENI come from the germline V gene. Original analysis: Estimated nucleated cell counts came from reference gene primer amplification. Clones were read by immunoSEQ multiplex PCR, and TCRdb kept only the in-frame ones, dropping some. From that table come the V and J calls and clone size; the DNA was used to work out D and trimming. The profile shows tens of thousands of clones, around 96% of them singletons. The sequence was obtained from a human donor with active COVID-19. The donor label of this sample is uncertain. The genes are TRBV18 and TRBJ2-7, with TRBD1 matching over 9 bases. The material sequenced was peripheral blood. The CDR3 DNA reads as TGTGCCAGCTCATTCGCGCTAGCCGGGACAGGGACCTACGAGCAGTACTTC. Translating gives CASSFALAGTGTYEQYF.